This TCR beta chain was recovered during a study of T-cell memory formation after mild COVID-19. Study-wide findings and caveats: In second-wave clones peaking day 37, SARS-CoV-2 specificity remained unconfirmed.

TCR alpha and TCR beta cDNA libraries carrying sample barcodes and UMIs came from 5'RACE with constant-segment primers. TCRdb redid the calling of the 5' RACE reads with MiXCR, one entry per CDR3 protein. The sample consists of over 250,000 distinct CDR3 sequences, approximately 15% of them appearing once. On this clonotype itself: Its antigen is not identified.

The CDR3 runs 15 residues. Germline CDR1 reads SGHAT; CDR2 reads FQNNGV. V lost 4 bases and J lost 2, with 15 bases in between. This receptor was identified in a man younger than 30 who had mild COVID-19 (a few samples of this study predate the infection). Cell type and time point are not known. This chain connects TRBV11-2 to TRBJ2-7; D unresolved. Source material: PBMCs or a T cell subset sorted from them (not recorded which). The CDR3 sequence is CASSSTSQHTYEQYF. The DNA of the CDR3 is TGTGCCAGCAGCTCCACTTCCCAGCATACCTACGAGCAGTACTTC. Complete variable domain (other parts from reference TRBV11-2 and TRBJ2-7): EAGVAQSPRYKIIEKRQSVAFWCNPISGHATLYWYQQILGQGPKLLIQFQNNGVVDDSQLPKDRFSAERLKGVDSTLKIQPAKLEDSAVYLCASSSTSQHTYEQYFGPGTRLTVT.